Sequencing of this T cell receptor beta chain was carried out in a study of blood T cell repertoires in COVID-19. For the study at large: Whether acute or convalescent, the COVID-19 samples came from the United States, Italy and Spain.

This table comes from immunoSEQ multiplex PCR, and its TCRdb copy is limited to in-frame clones, with some not included. The table has over 60,000 clones, about 90% seen once. V dropped 3 bases and J dropped 7; count of bases not matched to a gene: 7. CDR1 LGHNA and CDR2 YSLEER come from the germline V gene. The CDR3 extends over 15 amino acids. The sequenced sample was peripheral blood. The TCR comes from a woman older than 75 with active COVID-19. The chain joins TRBV4-3 to TRBJ2-2, with TRBD2 identical over 8 bases. The CDR3 loop is CASSHPGGAGGELFF. Here the CDR3 DNA reads TGCGCCAGCAGCCACCCCGGGGGGGCGGGCGGGGAGCTGTTTTTT.